A single sample is the source of the 12 T cell receptor beta chains below, sequenced in a study of blood T cell repertoires in COVID-19. Data came from immunoSEQ multiplex PCR; TCRdb stores just in-frame clones and leaves some out. The profile covers 9,200 or so clones, with 70% to 90% appearing a single time and approximately 9.4% taken by the ten largest. The sequenced sample was peripheral blood. The source of these receptors is a man aged 55-75 years with acute or convalescent COVID-19.

This chain links TRBV5-4 with TRBJ1-3, with TRBD1 as a possible D gene (6 bases). V was shortened by 3 bases and J by 4 bases, with 17 bases between the two germline ends. The CDR3 consists of 16 residues. Germline V gives CDR1 SGHNT, CDR2 YYREEE (reference sequence). CDR3 region: CASSSGRGGPGNTIYF. The CDR3 DNA follows: TGTGCCAGCAGCTCCGGCCGAGGGGGTCCAGGAAACACCATATATTTT.

In DNA, the CDR3 is TGTGCCAGCCTTCGGAGCCCCCTCAATGAGCAGTTCTTC. Amino acid sequence: CASLRSPLNEQFF. The chain couples TRBV7-9 to TRBJ2-1; D gene ambiguous. CDR1 and CDR2 (germline): SEHNR, FQNEAQ (reference sequence). The CDR3 extends over 13 amino acids. V lost 8 bases to trimming and J lost 6 bases, with 14 bases between them.

J is TRBJ1-1 and V is TRBV5-1, with 9 bases identical to TRBD1. Per germline, CDR1 SGHRS and CDR2 YFSETQ. The CDR3 covers 14 residues. J was trimmed by 4 bases and V by 6 bases; bases with no gene match: 7. CDR3 DNA: TGCGCCAGCACCTCAGACAGGGGGGCCACTGAAGCTTTCTTT. This gives the protein CASTSDRGATEAFF.

The V and J genes are TRBV5-1 and TRBJ2-2; the D gene is possibly TRBD1 (6 bases). The V end was cut by 2 bases, the J end by 4 bases, with 6 bases between. The CDR3 runs 13 residues. From germline, CDR1 is SGHRS and CDR2 YFSETQ. The CDR3 region has the DNA TGCGCCAGCAGCTTAGGGGGCACCGGGGAGCTGTTTTTT. Translation gives CASSLGGTGELFF.

This clone was seen once. The rearrangement links TRBV27 to TRBJ1-2; D gene uncertain. V lost 6 bases to trimming and J lost 6 bases, with 14 bases between them. From germline, CDR1 is MNHEY and CDR2 SMNVEV (reference sequence). This CDR3 has 13 residues. The CDR3 DNA reads as TGTGCCAGCAGGGGTATTGAGGTCCATGGCTACACCTTC. Translating it yields CASRGIEVHGYTF.

The chain links TRBV5-8 to TRBJ1-5; D uncertain. Per germline, CDR1 SGHTS and CDR2 YDEGEE. V lost 2 bases and J lost 5, with 5 bases in between. The CDR3 spans 12 residues. Here the CDR3 DNA reads TGTGCCAGCAGCTTCGCGGATCAGCCCCAGCATTTT. Encoded protein: CASSFADQPQHF.

The chain has TRBV15 and TRBJ1-2; TRBD1 agrees at 9 bases. V shed 2 bases and J 4 bases; nucleotides not matched to a gene: 2. The CDR3 loop spans 14 amino acids. In germline, CDR1 is LNHNV, CDR2 YYDKDF (reference sequence). In DNA, the CDR3 is TGTGCCACCAGCAGACGGACAGGGGCCTATGGCTACACCTTC. It codes for CATSRRTGAYGYTF.

This rearrangement joins TRBV7-2 to TRBJ1-5, with 12 nucleotides matching TRBD1. This CDR3 spans 16 amino acids. Germline CDR1 and CDR2: SGHTA and FQGNSA. V was pared by 5 bases and J by 7 bases, with 9 bases of the junction left unmatched. Here the CDR3 reads CASSTQGQGAGQPQHF. CDR3 bases: TGTGCCAGCAGCACACAGGGACAGGGGGCCGGCCAGCCCCAGCATTTT.

The rearrangement links TRBV28 to TRBJ2-3; TRBD1 agrees at 8 bases. The CDR3 totals 14 residues. Germline CDR1 reads MDHEN; CDR2 reads SYDVKM. Germline trimming cut 6 bases from V and 3 bases from J; bases unmatched to any gene: 5. CDR3 sequence (DNA): TGTGCCAGCAGCCGGAGACAGGGGACAGATACGCAGTATTTT. It specifies CASSRRQGTDTQYF.

This chain connects TRBV19 to TRBJ2-7, with D possibly TRBD2 on 5 matching bases. V was trimmed by 5 bases and J by 3 bases, leaving 11 bases between them. Germline V gene sequence: CDR1 LNHDA, CDR2 SQIVND (reference sequence). The CDR3 contains 13 residues. As DNA, the CDR3 is TGTGCCAGTAGTTTCGGGGTTCGCTACGAGCAGTACTTC. Translation: CASSFGVRYEQYF.

The chain has TRBV11-1 and TRBJ2-1, with 7 bases that match TRBD1. The V gene end was trimmed by 5 bases and the J gene end by 4 bases; junction bases not matched to a gene: 11. The CDR3 covers 16 residues. CDR1 is SGHAT, CDR2 FQDESV, per germline (reference sequence). CDR3 nucleotide sequence: TGTGCCAGCAGCCATTCGGGACAGCACCCTTACAATGAGCAGTTCTTC. It encodes CASSHSGQHPYNEQFF.

The chain joins TRBV19 to TRBJ1-1; the D gene is possibly TRBD1 (6 bases). The ends were cut back, 6 bases at V and 0 bases at J, with 11 bases in the middle. The CDR3 covers 14 residues. The germline V gene encodes CDR1 LNHDA and CDR2 SQIVND (reference sequence). This chain's CDR3 is CASRSGQLNTEAFF. The DNA for the CDR3 is TGTGCCAGTAGAAGCGGACAGCTGAACACTGAAGCTTTCTTT.